This T cell receptor beta chain came from a study of OX40 agonist ivuxolimab in advanced cancers. Study information: As their treatment, patients were administered ivuxolimab, an agonistic anti-OX40 (CD134) antibody. A male proportion of 82.7% was recorded, with mean age around 60 years and range roughly 23 to 90.

Profiling relied on immunoSEQ multiplex PCR, and the TCRdb table lists in-frame clones only, not all of them. Of 45,000 to 55,000 clones listed, around 88% are singletons. The CDR3 spans 15 residues. Germline lookup yields CDR1 SGHTA and CDR2 FQGTGA. The V end was cut by 2 bases, the J end by 6 bases, with 16 bases between. General observations from the study: CD8+ T cells (on average) carried more expanded clones than CD4+ T cells. Low normalized clonal expansion also occurred in some nonresponding patients.

Comment on this clone: Its specificity is not known.

This clonotype was obtained from an adult with an advanced solid tumor such as melanoma, head and neck, liver or kidney cancer. The V call is TRBV7-3, the J call TRBJ1-2; D uncertain. This specimen consisted of CD4+ or CD8+ T cells sorted from blood, obtained in a trial of the OX40 agonist ivuxolimab. The CDR3: CASSLAPGLGNGYTF. The CDR3 DNA reads TGTGCCAGCAGCTTAGCCCCTGGTTTGGGGAATGGCTACACCTTC.